The source of this T cell receptor beta chain is a study of cytomegalovirus exposure and HLA in healthy donors. This clone was observed a few times. PCR used 60 Vbeta primers and 13 Jbeta primers. Libraries were prepared by immunoSEQ multiplex PCR; TCRdb keeps only in-frame clonotypes and omits some of them. The profile shows 80,000 to 130,000 clones, about 77% of them singletons. The specimen was PBMCs. This receptor was taken from a woman between 50 and 59 years old in good health and CMV-seropositive.

Here the CDR3 DNA reads TGTGCCAGCTCCCCTGACAGCTCCTACGAGCAGTACTTC. Translated, it gives CASSPDSSYEQYF. This chain connects TRBV18 to TRBJ2-5; TRBD1 is a possible D gene (5 bases). The DNA end is a closer match to TRBJ2-7, so the J assignment may be wrong. This CDR3 region has 13 residues. Germline V lookup: CDR1 KGHSH, CDR2 LQKENI.